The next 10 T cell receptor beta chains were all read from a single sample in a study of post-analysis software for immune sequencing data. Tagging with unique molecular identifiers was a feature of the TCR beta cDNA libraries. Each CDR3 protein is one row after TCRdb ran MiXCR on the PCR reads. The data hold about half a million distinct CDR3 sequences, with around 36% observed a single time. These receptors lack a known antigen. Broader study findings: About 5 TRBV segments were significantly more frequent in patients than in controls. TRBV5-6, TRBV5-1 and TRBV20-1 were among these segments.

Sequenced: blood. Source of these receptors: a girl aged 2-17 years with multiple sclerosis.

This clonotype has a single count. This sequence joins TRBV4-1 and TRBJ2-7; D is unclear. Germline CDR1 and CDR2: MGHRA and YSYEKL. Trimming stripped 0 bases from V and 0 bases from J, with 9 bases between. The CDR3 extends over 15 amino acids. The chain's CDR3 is CASSQEGISSYEQYF. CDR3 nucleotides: TGCGCCAGCAGCCAAGAGGGGATTAGCTCCTACGAGCAGTACTTC.

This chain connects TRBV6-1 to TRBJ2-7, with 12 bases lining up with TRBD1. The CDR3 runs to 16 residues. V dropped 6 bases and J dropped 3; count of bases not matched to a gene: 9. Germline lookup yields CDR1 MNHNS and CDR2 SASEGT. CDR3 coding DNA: TGTGCCAGCAGCCCCGCCGGGACAGGGGGCTTCTACGAGCAGTACTTC. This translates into CASSPAGTGGFYEQYF.

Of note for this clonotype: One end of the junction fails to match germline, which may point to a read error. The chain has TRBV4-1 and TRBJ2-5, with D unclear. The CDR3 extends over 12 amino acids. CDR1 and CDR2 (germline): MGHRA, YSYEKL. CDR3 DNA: TGCGCCGGCAGCCGCCCCCAAGAGACCCAGTACTTC. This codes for CAGSRPQETQYF.

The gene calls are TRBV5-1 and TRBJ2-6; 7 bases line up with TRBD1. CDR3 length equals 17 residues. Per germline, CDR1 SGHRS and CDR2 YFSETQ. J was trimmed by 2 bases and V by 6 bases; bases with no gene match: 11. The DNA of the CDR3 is TGCGCCAGCACCCTGGACAGGCACAAGCCTGGGGCCAACGTCCTGACTTTC. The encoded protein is CASTLDRHKPGANVLTF.

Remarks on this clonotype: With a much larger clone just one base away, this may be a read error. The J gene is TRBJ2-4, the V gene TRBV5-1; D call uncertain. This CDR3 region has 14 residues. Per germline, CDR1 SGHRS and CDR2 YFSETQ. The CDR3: CASSLTVAKNIQDF. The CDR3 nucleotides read TGCGCCAGCAGCCTGACTGTAGCCAAAAACATTCAGGACTTC.

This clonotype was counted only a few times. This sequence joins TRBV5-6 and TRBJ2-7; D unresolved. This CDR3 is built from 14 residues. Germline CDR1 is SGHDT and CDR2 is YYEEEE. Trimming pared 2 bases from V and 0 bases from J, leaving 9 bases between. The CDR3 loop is CASSFTENSYEQYF. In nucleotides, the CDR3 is TGTGCCAGCAGCTTCACAGAGAACTCCTACGAGCAGTACTTC.

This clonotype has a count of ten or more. CDR3 in amino acids: CSVAATGTGETQYF. The CDR3, as DNA: TGCAGCGTGGCAGCGACAGGGACGGGCGAGACCCAGTACTTC. The chain uses TRBV29-1 and TRBJ2-5; 7 bases match TRBD1. Trimming at V came to 6 bases and at J to 5 bases, leaving 12 bases not matched to a gene. Germline V CDR1 and CDR2: SQVTM, ANQGSEA. CDR3 size: 14 residues.

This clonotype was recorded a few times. The CDR3 loop reads CASSAELAGGLNEQFF. The CDR3, as DNA: TGTGCCAGCAGCGCAGAACTAGCGGGGGGGCTTAATGAGCAGTTCTTC. This chain uses TRBV11-2 with TRBJ2-1; 13 bases agree with TRBD2. Losses at the gene ends were 5 bases for V and 7 bases for J; bases not matched to a gene: 8. CDR3 length: 16 residues. Germline V gives CDR1 SGHAT, CDR2 FQNNGV.

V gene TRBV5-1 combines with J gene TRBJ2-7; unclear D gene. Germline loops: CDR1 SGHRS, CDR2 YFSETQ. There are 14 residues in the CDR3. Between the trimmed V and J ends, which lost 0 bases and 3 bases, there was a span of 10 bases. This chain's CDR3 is CASSLGGRVYEQYF. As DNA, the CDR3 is TGCGCCAGCAGCTTGGGCGGTCGAGTCTACGAGCAGTACTTC.

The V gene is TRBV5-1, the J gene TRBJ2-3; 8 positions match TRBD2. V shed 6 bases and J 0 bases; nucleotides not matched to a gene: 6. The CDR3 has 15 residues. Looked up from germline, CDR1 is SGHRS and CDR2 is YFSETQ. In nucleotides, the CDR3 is TGCGCCAGCAATGGCGGGGGGACTAGCACAGATACGCAGTATTTT. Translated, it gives CASNGGGTSTDTQYF.